A single sample is the source of the 27 T cell receptor beta chains below, sequenced in a study of regulatory T cells in long-lasting Graves disease. Indicated time point: newly diagnosed GD, antithyroid drugs for less than 3 months. RNA isolated from PBMCs was used to make the TCR library. Through Arm-PCR of CDR3 regions and iRepertoire HTBI primers, TCR beta libraries were built. TCRdb independently ran MiXCR on the multiplex PCR reads; one entry per CDR3 protein. The data show 510,000 or so distinct CDR3 sequences, 12% seen once. These sequences were also reported in another study, on T cells in Graves' hyperthyroidism and ophthalmopathy.

Source: peripheral blood mononuclear cells (PBMCs), taken at new diagnosis, from a patient treated with antithyroid drugs. Receptors were obtained from a woman between 25 and 40 years old with Graves disease.

The gene calls are TRBV11-2 and TRBJ2-1, with 12 bases matching TRBD2. V dropped 0 bases and J dropped 7; count of bases not matched to a gene: 10. CDR3 size: 18 residues. The V gene's germline CDR1 is SGHAT and CDR2 FQNNGV. This chain's CDR3 is CASSLDGLAGNIRNEQFF. Here the CDR3 DNA reads TGTGCCAGCAGCTTAGATGGACTAGCGGGAAATATTCGGAATGAGCAGTTCTTC.

This clonotype has ten or more counts. This CDR3 reads CASSFGGPEGKQYF. Here the CDR3 DNA reads TGTGCCAGCAGTTTCGGGGGGCCCGAGGGAAAGCAGTACTTC. This chain joins TRBV28 and TRBJ2-7; TRBD2 might be the D (7 bases). The CDR3 is 14 amino acids. Trimming pared 3 bases from V and 8 bases from J, leaving 17 bases between. The germline V gene has CDR1 MDHEN and CDR2 SYDVKM.

This clonotype was counted many times. The chain links TRBV7-8 to TRBJ2-2; D ambiguous. The CDR3 extends over 14 amino acids. Germline CDR1 reads SGHVS; CDR2 reads FQNEAQ. Between the trimmed V and J ends, which lost 2 bases and 1 base, there was a span of 5 bases. In DNA form, the CDR3 reads TGTGCCAGCAGCTTATCTTGGAACACCGGGGAGCTGTTTTTT. Protein sequence: CASSLSWNTGELFF. The entire variable domain, with the rest obtained from reference TRBV7-8 and TRBJ2-2, is as follows: GAGVSQSPRYKVAKRGQDVALRCDPISGHVSLFWYQQALGQGPEFLTYFQNEAQLDKSGLPSDRFFAERPEGSVSTLKIQRTQQEDSAVYLCASSLSWNTGELFFGEGSRLTVL.

This clonotype was counted many times. This chain links TRBV19 with TRBJ1-1; D gene uncertain. The CDR3 spans 13 residues. V was trimmed by 0 bases and J by 8 bases, leaving 10 bases between them. Germline V gene lookup returns CDR1 LNHDA and CDR2 SQIVND (reference sequence). CDR3 DNA sequence: TGTGCCAGTAGTATAGATCGGGCGGTAGAAGCTTTCTTT. This encodes CASSIDRAVEAFF.

This clonotype appeared many times. This chain connects TRBV7-8 to TRBJ1-1; D remains ambiguous. Trimming left V 2 bases short and J 5 bases short, with 6 bases between. This CDR3 comprises 12 residues. CDR1 is SGHVS and CDR2 is FQNEAQ in the germline V gene. This CDR3 reads CASSLIETEAFF. The CDR3 nucleotides read TGTGCCAGCAGCTTAATTGAGACTGAAGCTTTCTTT. Full variable domain (outside the CDR3, taken from reference TRBV7-8 and TRBJ1-1): GAGVSQSPRYKVAKRGQDVALRCDPISGHVSLFWYQQALGQGPEFLTYFQNEAQLDKSGLPSDRFFAERPEGSVSTLKIQRTQQEDSAVYLCASSLIETEAFFGQGTRLTVV.

This clonotype was counted a few times. The CDR3 end shows no conserved phenylalanine or tryptophan, and so a read error is likely. The chain employs TRBV5-1 and TRBJ2-1; TRBD2 aligns across 10 bases. V lost 0 bases, J lost 5 bases, and 2 bases stayed unmatched. The CDR3 extends over 15 amino acids. Germline values: CDR1 SGHRS, CDR2 YFSETQ. Written as DNA, the CDR3 is TGCGCCAGCAGCTTGGGAGCGGGAGGGCACAATGAGCAGTTCCTC. This translates into CASSLGAGGHNEQFL.

This clonotype showed up many times. J is TRBJ1-2 and V is TRBV2; tentative D call: TRBD1 (5 bases). Per germline, CDR1 SNHLY and CDR2 FYNNEI. The CDR3 totals 15 residues. The V gene lost 3 bases and the J gene lost 5 bases, with 16 bases spanning the gap. This chain's CDR3 is CASSDRSGALYGYTF. The CDR3 DNA follows: TGTGCCAGCAGTGACAGGTCTGGGGCCCTATATGGCTACACCTTC.

This clonotype turned up a few times. The chain recombines TRBV27 with TRBJ1-1; perhaps TRBD1 as D (5 bases). CDR3 size: 15 residues. Germline values: CDR1 MNHEY, CDR2 SMNVEV (reference sequence). V gave up 5 bases and J gave up 4 bases, with 17 bases separating them. CDR3 protein: CASSGSGTGTTEAFF. CDR3 sequence (DNA): TGTGCCAGCAGTGGGTCAGGGACGGGGACCACTGAAGCTTTCTTT.

This clonotype appeared many times. The rearrangement joins TRBV11-3 to TRBJ2-5, with D possibly TRBD2 on 5 matching bases. The J call may not be correct, given that the DNA end is closer to TRBJ2-1. CDR1 is SGHNT and CDR2 is YENEEA in the germline V gene. The CDR3 spans 14 residues. The CDR3 loop is CASSLRGTYNEQFF. For the CDR3, the DNA is TGTGCCAGCAGCTTACGAGGGACCTACAATGAGCAGTTCTTC.

This clonotype was counted a few times. This sequence joins TRBV19 and TRBJ1-3; possible D gene TRBD1, 5 bases. The CDR3 is 11 amino acids. The germline V and J ends were trimmed by 8 bases and 4 bases, with 6 bases remaining between them. From germline, CDR1 is LNHDA and CDR2 SQIVND (reference sequence). The DNA for the CDR3 is TGTGCCAGTCGGACAGGAAACACCATATATTTT. Translation gives CASRTGNTIYF.

At least ten counts were recorded for this clonotype. The chain carries TRBV10-3 and TRBJ1-5, with D possibly matching TRBD1 (5 bases). The CDR3 has 16 residues. Looked up from germline, CDR1 is ENHRY and CDR2 is SYGVKD. Trimming stripped 0 bases from V and 4 bases from J, with 13 bases between. The CDR3 loop reads CAISESPRAGNQPQHF. In DNA form, the CDR3 reads TGTGCCATCAGTGAGTCCCCCCGGGCAGGGAATCAGCCCCAGCATTTT.

This clonotype occurred many times. This chain connects TRBV28 to TRBJ2-5; D is uncertain. In germline, CDR1 is MDHEN, CDR2 SYDVKM. CDR3 length equals 14 residues. With 1 base removed from V and 2 bases from J, the gap between germline ends came to 8 bases. CDR3 in amino acids: CASSLYTQQETQYF. As DNA, the CDR3 is TGTGCCAGCAGTTTATATACACAACAAGAGACCCAGTACTTC.

This chain connects TRBV6-2 or TRBV6-3 to TRBJ2-1, with D perhaps matching TRBD2 (5 bases). V lost 4 bases, J lost 6 bases, and 16 bases lay in between. Germline CDR1 reads MNHEY; CDR2 reads SVGEGT. This CDR3 contains 15 residues. The CDR3, as DNA: TGTGCCAGCAGTTTGGAATTTGTAGCGAGCAATGAGCAGTTCTTC. Translation gives CASSLEFVASNEQFF.

This clonotype showed up many times. The chain combines TRBV6-1 with TRBJ2-7, with 7 bases lining up with TRBD1. The germline gives CDR1 MNHNS, CDR2 SASEGT. This CDR3 comprises 14 residues. Germline trimming cut 7 bases from V and 7 bases from J; bases unmatched to any gene: 13. The chain's CDR3 is CASTRRAQGDEQYF. CDR3 DNA sequence: TGTGCCAGCACACGCCGGGCCCAGGGGGATGAGCAGTACTTC.

This clonotype was counted at least ten times. This chain uses TRBV28 with TRBJ1-5; unclear D gene. V was shortened by 1 base and J by 6 bases, with 13 bases between the two germline ends. Germline V lookup: CDR1 MDHEN, CDR2 SYDVKM. The CDR3 consists of 15 residues. The CDR3 is CASSLFHGGAQPQHF. The CDR3 bases are TGTGCCAGCAGTTTATTTCACGGAGGAGCTCAGCCCCAGCATTTT.

This clonotype was counted ten times or more. The rearrangement links TRBV19 to TRBJ1-6; tentative D call: TRBD1 (5 bases). Germline-derived CDR1 and CDR2 are LNHDA and SQIVND (reference sequence). The CDR3 runs 16 residues. The V end was cut by 5 bases, the J end by 7 bases, with 18 bases between. CDR3 region: CASSSLPGTVNSPLHF. CDR3 nucleotide sequence: TGTGCCAGTAGTTCCCTTCCCGGGACTGTGAATTCACCCCTCCACTTT.

For this clonotype: One base separates it from a far larger clone, so it is likely a read error. This sequence joins TRBV11-2 and TRBJ2-7; D could derive from TRBD1 or TRBD2 (5 bases each). This CDR3 region has 18 residues. Per germline, CDR1 SGHAT and CDR2 FQNNGV. V was shortened by 5 bases and J by 1 base, with 24 bases between the two germline ends. The CDR3 here is CASSHPLWGTPNSYEQYF. The CDR3 bases are TGTGCCAGCAGCCACCCCCTCTGGGGGACCCCCAATTCCTACGAGCAGTACTTC. The entire variable domain, with the rest obtained from reference TRBV11-2 and TRBJ2-7, is as follows: EAGVAQSPRYKIIEKRQSVAFWCNPISGHATLYWYQQILGQGPKLLIQFQNNGVVDDSQLPKDRFSAERLKGVDSTLKIQPAKLEDSAVYLCASSHPLWGTPNSYEQYFGPGTRLTVT.

This clonotype turned up a few times. V usage is TRBV6-1 and J usage is TRBJ2-7; 9 nucleotides line up with TRBD1. This CDR3 is built from 13 residues. The trim removed 2 bases at V and 9 bases at J, leaving 5 bases unmatched. Germline loops: CDR1 MNHNS, CDR2 SASEGT. The CDR3, as DNA: TGTGCCAGCAGTGAACGAGGGGACAGGGCGCAGTACTTC. Protein product: CASSERGDRAQYF.

There are many counts of this clonotype. The chain employs TRBV2 and TRBJ2-7, with TRBD1 matching 7 bases. Germline CDR1 and CDR2: SNHLY and FYNNEI. The CDR3 is 13 residues long. V lost 11 bases to trimming and J lost 3 bases; unmatched junction nucleotides: 10. The CDR3 region has the DNA TGTGCCTCAGATCCACAGGGGCTCTACGAGCAGTACTTC. This gives the protein CASDPQGLYEQYF.

This clonotype showed up many times. The rearrangement joins TRBV11-2 to TRBJ2-7; TRBD2 agrees at 7 bases. V shed 1 base, J shed 3 bases, and the junction held 9 bases outside the gene matches. The CDR3 is 16 amino acids. Germline CDR1 and CDR2: SGHAT and FQNNGV. The CDR3: CASSLGFSGRVYEQYF. CDR3 DNA: TGTGCCAGCAGCTTAGGATTCTCAGGGAGGGTCTACGAGCAGTACTTC.

This clonotype was counted at least ten times. This rearrangement joins TRBV10-3 to TRBJ1-1; 10 bases agree with TRBD1. Germline V lookup: CDR1 ENHRY, CDR2 SYGVKD. J lost 4 bases, V lost 6 bases, and 5 bases had no gene match. The CDR3 spans 14 residues. The CDR3 protein is CAISQGQGGTEAFF. In DNA form, the CDR3 reads TGTGCCATCAGCCAAGGACAGGGGGGCACTGAAGCTTTCTTT.

V and J are TRBV20-1 and TRBJ2-2, with 12 positions matching TRBD2. Per the germline V gene, CDR1 is DFQATT and CDR2 is SNEGSKA (reference sequence). CDR3 size: 17 residues. The J segment lost 1 base and the V segment lost 5 bases, leaving 8 bases of the junction unmatched. CDR3 sequence: CSAQGLAGYQNTGELFF. CDR3 bases: TGCAGTGCTCAAGGACTAGCGGGATATCAGAACACCGGGGAGCTGTTTTTT.

This clonotype has at least ten counts. For the CDR3, the DNA is TGTGCCAGCAGCTCCCTGACTAGCGTAGTCTACGAGCAGTACTTC. This sequence encodes CASSSLTSVVYEQYF. The chain employs TRBV6-1 and TRBJ2-7, with 8 bases that match TRBD2. With 6 bases clipped from V and 3 bases from J, the junction kept 10 bases outside the gene matches. Germline loops: CDR1 MNHNS, CDR2 SASEGT. CDR3 length equals 15 residues.

This clonotype came up many times. The CDR3 here is CASSPTGVPTNEQFF. CDR3 in DNA: TGTGCCAGCAGTCCCACAGGGGTCCCGACCAATGAGCAGTTCTTC. V and J are TRBV28 and TRBJ2-1, with 7 bases matching TRBD1. This CDR3 is built from 15 residues. Germline CDR1 MDHEN, CDR2 SYDVKM. V lost 5 bases to trimming and J lost 6 bases; unmatched junction nucleotides: 10.

This clonotype showed up many times. This chain joins TRBV30 and TRBJ2-7; 7 nucleotides align to TRBD2. Germline CDR1 reads GTSNPN; CDR2 reads SVGIG (reference sequence). The length of the CDR3 is 14 residues. V shed 2 bases and J 3 bases; nucleotides not matched to a gene: 7. Written as DNA, the CDR3 is TGTGCCTGGAGTTGGGGAGCGGGATTCTACGAGCAGTACTTC. It translates to CAWSWGAGFYEQYF.

This chain connects TRBV6-2 or TRBV6-3 to TRBJ2-2; the D is unclear. The germline CDR1 and CDR2 sequences are MNHEY and SVGEGT. V lost 2 bases and J 7 bases, leaving 8 bases between the germline ends. The CDR3 consists of 13 residues. CDR3 DNA: TGTGCCAGCAGTTACGTGGTGGTCGGGGAGCTGTTTTTT. Translating gives CASSYVVVGELFF.

This clonotype was detected ten times or more. The V and J genes are TRBV6-2 or TRBV6-3 and TRBJ2-7, with 8 positions matching TRBD1. Germline V gene sequence: CDR1 MNHEY, CDR2 SVGEGT. The CDR3 spans 14 residues. The J segment lost 2 bases and the V segment lost 6 bases, leaving 6 bases of the junction unmatched. The CDR3 sequence is CASSFSDRAYEQYF. The CDR3 DNA reads TGTGCCAGCAGCTTTTCGGACAGGGCCTACGAGCAGTACTTC.